Each of the 28 T cell receptor beta chains below was sequenced from the same sample in a study of blood T cell repertoires in COVID-19. Produced via immunoSEQ multiplex PCR; TCRdb's table is partial and in-frame only. The table includes roughly 160,000 clones, 79% detected once. Material: peripheral blood. These receptors were obtained from a woman aged 55-69 years with COVID-19, enrolled during active disease.

In DNA form, the CDR3 reads TGTGCCAGTAGTACACAGGGCTCTGGAAACACCATATATTTT. It specifies CASSTQGSGNTIYF. The chain couples TRBV19 to TRBJ1-3; a weak D match, TRBD1 (6 bases). Germline V gives CDR1 LNHDA, CDR2 SQIVND (reference sequence). There are 14 residues in the CDR3. V lost 4 bases, J lost 0 bases, and 7 bases lay in between.

The CDR3 loop reads CATSDGLYGYTF. The CDR3 DNA reads TGTGCCACCAGTGATGGCCTCTATGGCTACACCTTC. The chain combines TRBV24-1 with TRBJ1-2; D is undetermined. This CDR3 region has 12 residues. CDR1 is KGHDR and CDR2 is SFDVKD in the germline V gene. Trimming took off 3 bases at V and 4 bases at J, with 5 bases between the two ends.

Note on this clone: Other DNA sequences in this specimen translate into the identical CDR3. This sequence joins TRBV5-1 and TRBJ1-1; D not resolved. In germline, CDR1 is SGHRS, CDR2 YFSETQ. The germline V and J ends were trimmed by 0 bases and 4 bases, with 7 bases remaining between them. This CDR3 is 13 amino acids long. The CDR3 region has the DNA TGCGCCAGCAGCTTGGCGGGAATCACTGAAGCTTTCTTT. Amino acid sequence: CASSLAGITEAFF.

The chain links TRBV13 to TRBJ1-3; no firm D call. The CDR3 totals 17 residues. Deletions cut 5 bases from V and 2 bases from J, with 19 bases between. The germline CDR1 and CDR2 sequences are PRHDT and FYEKMQ (reference sequence). The CDR3 spells CASSLRAGLHAGNTIYF. In DNA form, the CDR3 reads TGTGCCAGCAGCCTAAGGGCGGGGTTGCATGCTGGAAACACCATATATTTT.

This clone has a handful of counts. The chain combines TRBV28 with TRBJ2-3; no clear D gene. This CDR3 is 14 amino acids long. Germline V CDR1 and CDR2: MDHEN, SYDVKM. The V and J ends lost 4 bases and 0 bases respectively, with 8 bases between them. CDR3 amino acids: CASSSTISTDTQYF. In DNA, the CDR3 is TGTGCCAGCAGTTCGACAATTAGCACAGATACGCAGTATTTT.

Only a few counts were recorded for this clone. The rearrangement uses TRBV5-4 and TRBJ1-2, with 10 bases aligning to TRBD1. This CDR3 region has 15 residues. The V gene end was trimmed by 2 bases and the J gene end by 1 base; junction bases not matched to a gene: 2. Germline assignment: CDR1 SGHNT and CDR2 YYREEE (reference sequence). This CDR3 reads CASSLRDRGNYGYTF. CDR3 nucleotides: TGTGCCAGCAGCTTACGGGACAGGGGTAACTATGGCTACACCTTC.

The chain employs TRBV7-2 and TRBJ2-7; 12 positions match TRBD2. This CDR3 has 14 residues. Losses at the gene ends were 10 bases for V and 4 bases for J; bases not matched to a gene: 8. In germline, CDR1 is SGHTA, CDR2 FQGNSA. The CDR3 here is CATRLAGGFYEQYF. CDR3 bases: TGTGCCACTCGGCTAGCGGGAGGGTTTTACGAGCAGTACTTC.

V usage is TRBV5-1 and J usage is TRBJ1-5, with 7 bases identical to TRBD1. There are 16 residues in the CDR3. The ends lost 4 bases at V and 0 bases at J; junction bases unmatched: 7. Germline values: CDR1 SGHRS, CDR2 YFSETQ. The CDR3 bases are TGCGCCAGCAGCCCGGGGACAGTTTATAGCAATCAGCCCCAGCATTTT. This gives the protein CASSPGTVYSNQPQHF.

The V and J genes are TRBV2 and TRBJ2-5, with 12 bases that match TRBD2. CDR1 is SNHLY, CDR2 FYNNEI, per germline. The CDR3 spans 15 residues. The J segment lost 2 bases and the V segment lost 7 bases, leaving 5 bases of the junction unmatched. CDR3 sequence (DNA): TGTGCCAGCAAGTGGACTAGCGGGGTTCAAGAGACCCAGTACTTC. Protein product: CASKWTSGVQETQYF.

The chain uses TRBV7-9 and TRBJ1-1, with 8 bases fitting TRBD1. Per germline, CDR1 SEHNR and CDR2 FQNEAQ (reference sequence). The length of the CDR3 is 16 residues. The ends lost 1 base at V and 8 bases at J; junction bases unmatched: 12. The CDR3 region has the DNA TGTGCCAGCAGCTTAGTTGGCAGGGGGCCGATCGGCGAAGCTTTCTTT. Protein sequence: CASSLVGRGPIGEAFF.

The genes are TRBV7-3 and TRBJ2-7, with D possibly being TRBD2 (5 bases). Trimming shortened V by 2 bases and J by 5 bases, and 10 bases separated the two germline ends. CDR3 length: 13 residues. The germline V gene encodes CDR1 SGHTA and CDR2 FQGTGA. The CDR3 protein is CASSLGRGDEQYF. CDR3 in DNA: TGTGCCAGCAGCTTAGGGAGAGGCGACGAGCAGTACTTC.

As DNA, the CDR3 is TGTGCCAGCAGCTATATACCAACTTACAGGGACACAGATACGCAGTATTTT. Protein sequence: CASSYIPTYRDTDTQYF. The chain joins TRBV27 to TRBJ2-3; D may be TRBD1 (6 bases). Between the trimmed V and J ends, which lost 6 bases and 2 bases, there was a span of 21 bases. The CDR3 has 17 amino acids. Per germline, CDR1 MNHEY and CDR2 SMNVEV (reference sequence).

The CDR3 spells CASSTAENSYNEQFF. CDR3 coding DNA: TGTGCCAGCAGTACGGCGGAGAATTCCTACAATGAGCAGTTCTTC. The chain joins TRBV28 to TRBJ2-1; D not certain. The germline CDR1 and CDR2 sequences are MDHEN and SYDVKM. The CDR3 length is 15 residues. V was trimmed by 5 bases and J by 1 base, leaving 12 bases between them.

The chain links TRBV18 to TRBJ2-3; 7 bases line up with TRBD2. The germline V gene has CDR1 KGHSH and CDR2 LQKENI. Losses at the gene ends were 2 bases for V and 2 bases for J; bases not matched to a gene: 4. The CDR3 runs 15 residues. The CDR3 loop is CASSPTSAPTDTQYF. As DNA, the CDR3 is TGTGCCAGCTCACCAACTAGCGCCCCCACAGATACGCAGTATTTT.

The rearrangement links TRBV10-3 to TRBJ1-5, with D maybe TRBD1 (5 bases). Trimming pared 5 bases from V and 1 base from J, leaving 12 bases between. The CDR3 is made up of 15 amino acids. Germline-derived CDR1 and CDR2 are ENHRY and SYGVKD. In nucleotides, the CDR3 is TGTGCCATCAGTACCGGGACTCCCAGCAATCAGCCCCAGCATTTT. Its protein is CAISTGTPSNQPQHF.

The chain carries TRBV6-2 or TRBV6-3 and TRBJ2-7; D ambiguous. This CDR3 is built from 16 residues. V lost 4 bases and J 4 bases, leaving 20 bases between the germline ends. Germline CDR1 MNHEY, CDR2 SVGEGT. This CDR3 reads CASSLRSGASFYEQYF. The DNA for the CDR3 is TGTGCCAGCAGTTTGAGATCAGGCGCAAGTTTTTACGAGCAGTACTTC.

This clone was observed a single time. The chain carries TRBV6-5 and TRBJ2-7; a possible D gene is TRBD1 (5 bases). Germline lookup yields CDR1 MNHEY and CDR2 SVGAGI. V was clipped by 7 bases and J by 2 bases, with 15 bases between them. The CDR3 totals 14 residues. CDR3 nucleotide sequence: TGTGCCAGCACGGAATCTCAGGGTCCCTACGAGCAGTACGTC. Translated, it gives CASTESQGPYEQYV.

This sequence joins TRBV4-1 and TRBJ2-1, with 7 bases lining up with TRBD2. CDR1 and CDR2 (germline): MGHRA, YSYEKL. The CDR3 totals 17 residues. V shed 3 bases and J 8 bases; nucleotides not matched to a gene: 16. CDR3 amino acids: CASSQELSGTPIYEQFF. CDR3 coding DNA: TGCGCCAGCAGCCAGGAACTCAGCGGGACCCCCATCTATGAGCAGTTCTTC.

The chain joins TRBV5-1 to TRBJ2-3; the D gene is possibly TRBD1 (5 bases). CDR3 length equals 14 residues. V shed 1 base and J shed 6 bases, with 12 bases lying between them. CDR1 is SGHRS and CDR2 is YFSETQ in the germline V gene. The CDR3 spells CASSLSGYYDTQYF. Here the CDR3 DNA reads TGCGCCAGCAGCTTGTCAGGGTACTATGATACGCAGTATTTT.

The genes are TRBV9 and TRBJ2-1; D may be TRBD2 (5 bases). The CDR3 consists of 17 residues. Germline values: CDR1 SGDLS, CDR2 YYNGEE. The V end was cut by 4 bases, the J end by 2 bases, with 19 bases between. This CDR3 reads CASSPSPGLDTYNEQFF. DNA of the CDR3: TGTGCCAGCAGCCCTTCCCCTGGACTTGATACCTACAATGAGCAGTTCTTC. Using reference TRBV9 and TRBJ2-1 for the parts outside the CDR3, the full variable domain is DSGVTQTPKHLITATGQRVTLRCSPRSGDLSVYWYQQSLDQGLQFLIQYYNGEERAKGNILERFSAQQFPDLHSELNLSSLELGDSALYFCASSPSPGLDTYNEQFFGPGTRLTVL.

This chain links TRBV4-1 with TRBJ2-1; D remains ambiguous. The germline V gene has CDR1 MGHRA and CDR2 YSYEKL. The V gene lost 4 bases and the J gene lost 10 bases, with 11 bases spanning the gap. The CDR3 spans 12 residues. As DNA, the CDR3 is TGCGCCAGCAGCCCCGACTCCTTGGAGCAGTTCTTC. Translation gives CASSPDSLEQFF.

In this sample, this clone turned up a few times. This chain joins TRBV6-5 and TRBJ1-2, with D uncertain. The V gene lost 3 bases and the J gene lost 8 bases, with 7 bases spanning the gap. Germline V gives CDR1 MNHEY, CDR2 SVGAGI. This CDR3 is built from 11 residues. The CDR3 sequence: CASSYGLGYTF. The CDR3 bases are TGTGCCAGCAGTTATGGTCTAGGCTACACCTTC.

The chain couples TRBV3-1 (or the pseudogene TRBV3-2) to TRBJ2-1; unclear D gene. Trimming left V 4 bases short and J 6 bases short, with 16 bases between. Germline V gives CDR1 LGHDT, CDR2 YNNKEL (reference sequence). CDR3 size: 15 residues. Here the CDR3 reads CASSPPVRGSNEQFF. The DNA of the CDR3 is TGTGCCAGCAGCCCTCCCGTCAGAGGTTCCAATGAGCAGTTCTTC.

V and J are TRBV5-1 and TRBJ2-3; D is unclear. Germline-derived CDR1 and CDR2 are SGHRS and YFSETQ. The CDR3 extends over 15 amino acids. Trimming shortened V by 4 bases and J by 1 base, and 13 bases separated the two germline ends. The CDR3 is CASSQENARTDTQYF. CDR3 in DNA: TGCGCCAGCAGCCAAGAGAATGCCCGCACAGATACGCAGTATTTT.

This clone was counted between two and nine times. J is TRBJ2-2 and V is TRBV28; no reliable D call. The CDR3 extends over 14 amino acids. Germline V CDR1 and CDR2: MDHEN, SYDVKM. Trimming left V 3 bases short and J 5 bases short, with 10 bases between. The CDR3 protein is CASSLGRRTGELFF. The CDR3 DNA reads as TGTGCCAGCAGTTTGGGCAGAAGAACCGGGGAGCTGTTTTTT.

V usage is TRBV19 and J usage is TRBJ2-6; D unclear. CDR1 and CDR2 (germline): LNHDA, SQIVND (reference sequence). The CDR3 sequence is 15 residues long. V was pared by 4 bases and J by 0 bases, with 7 bases between. This chain's CDR3 is CASSNTPSGANVLTF. As DNA, the CDR3 is TGTGCCAGTAGTAATACACCCTCTGGGGCCAACGTCCTGACTTTC.

The chain combines TRBV25-1 with TRBJ2-7, with a possible D match to TRBD2 (6 bases). Germline V gene sequence: CDR1 MGHDK, CDR2 SYGVNS. The ends were cut back, 5 bases at V and 1 base at J, with 15 bases in the middle. The CDR3 totals 15 residues. In nucleotides, the CDR3 is TGTGCCAGCAGTCACCCCGGGGACTTTTCCTACGAGCAGTACTTC. Translation gives CASSHPGDFSYEQYF.

This clone was detected only a few times. This sequence joins TRBV5-4 and TRBJ1-1; D remains ambiguous. The CDR3 length is 16 residues. Trimming stripped 2 bases from V and 1 base from J, with 15 bases between. Germline loops: CDR1 SGHNT, CDR2 YYREEE (reference sequence). CDR3 protein: CASSFSRGSPNTEAFF. CDR3 coding DNA: TGTGCCAGCAGCTTTAGTAGAGGCTCCCCGAACACTGAAGCTTTCTTT.